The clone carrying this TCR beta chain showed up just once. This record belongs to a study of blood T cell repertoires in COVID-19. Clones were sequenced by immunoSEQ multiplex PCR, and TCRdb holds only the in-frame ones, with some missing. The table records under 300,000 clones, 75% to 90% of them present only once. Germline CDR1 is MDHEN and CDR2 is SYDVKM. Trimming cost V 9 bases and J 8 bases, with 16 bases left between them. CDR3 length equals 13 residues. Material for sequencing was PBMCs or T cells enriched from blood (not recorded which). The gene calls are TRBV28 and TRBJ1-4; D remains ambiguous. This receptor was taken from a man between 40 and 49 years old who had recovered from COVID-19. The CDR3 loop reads CASFTTLEEKLFF. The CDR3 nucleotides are TGTGCCAGTTTTACGACCCTGGAGGAAAAACTGTTTTTT.